The source of this T cell receptor (beta chain) is a study of T cells in Graves' hyperthyroidism and ophthalmopathy. General study points: Clonotypes that were expanded in thyroid above 0.001 mostly appeared in blood too.

Amplification of TCR beta CDR3 regions was performed using RNA transcripts as template. First-round RT-PCR of the TCR CDR3 relied on the HTBI primer set. MiXCR was run by TCRdb on the multiplex PCR reads, yielding one entry per CDR3 protein. Among approximately 220,000 distinct CDR3 sequences listed, approximately 20% were seen once. This clonotype was detected ten times or more. Its matching antigen is unknown. The sequenced material came from blood. This TCR was recovered from a man in his forties with Graves' hyperthyroidism.

The CDR3 DNA reads as TGTGCCAGCAGCCTTACACTACCCTCCTACAATGAGCAGTTCTTC. Its translation is CASSLTLPSYNEQFF. The chain links TRBV6-1 to TRBJ2-1; no firm D call. The V end was cut by 6 bases, the J end by 0 bases, with 12 bases between. The CDR3 has 15 residues. Germline values: CDR1 MNHNS, CDR2 SASEGT.